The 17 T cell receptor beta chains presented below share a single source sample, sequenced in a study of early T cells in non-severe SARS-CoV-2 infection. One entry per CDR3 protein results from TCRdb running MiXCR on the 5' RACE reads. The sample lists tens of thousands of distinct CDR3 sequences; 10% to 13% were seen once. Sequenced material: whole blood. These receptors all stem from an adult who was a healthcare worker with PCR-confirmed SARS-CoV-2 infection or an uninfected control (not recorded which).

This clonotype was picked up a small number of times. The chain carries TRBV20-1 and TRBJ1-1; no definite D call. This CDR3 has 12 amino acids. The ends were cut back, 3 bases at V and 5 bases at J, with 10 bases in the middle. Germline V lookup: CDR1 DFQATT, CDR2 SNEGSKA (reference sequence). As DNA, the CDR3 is TGCAGTGCTAGGGAAGGTTGGACTGAAGCTTTCTTT. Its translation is CSAREGWTEAFF.

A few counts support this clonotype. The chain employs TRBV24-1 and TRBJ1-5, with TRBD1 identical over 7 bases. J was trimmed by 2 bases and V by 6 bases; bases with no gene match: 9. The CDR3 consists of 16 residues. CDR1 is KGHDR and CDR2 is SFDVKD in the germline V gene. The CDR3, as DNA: TGTGCCACCAGTAATGCGGTCCAGGGGGGCAATCAGCCCCAGCATTTT. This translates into CATSNAVQGGNQPQHF.

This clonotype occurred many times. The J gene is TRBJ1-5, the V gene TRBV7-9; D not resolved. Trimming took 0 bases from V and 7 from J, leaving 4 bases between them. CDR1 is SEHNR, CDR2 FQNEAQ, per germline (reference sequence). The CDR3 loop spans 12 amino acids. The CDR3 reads CASSLAGQPQHF. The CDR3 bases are TGTGCCAGCAGCTTAGCGGGGCAGCCCCAGCATTTT. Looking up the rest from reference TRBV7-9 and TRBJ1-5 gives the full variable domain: DTGVSQNPRHKITKRGQNVTFRCDPISEHNRLYWYRQTLGQGPEFLTYFQNEAQLEKSRLLSDRFSAERPKGSFSTLEIQRTEQGDSAMYLCASSLAGQPQHFGDGTRLSIL.

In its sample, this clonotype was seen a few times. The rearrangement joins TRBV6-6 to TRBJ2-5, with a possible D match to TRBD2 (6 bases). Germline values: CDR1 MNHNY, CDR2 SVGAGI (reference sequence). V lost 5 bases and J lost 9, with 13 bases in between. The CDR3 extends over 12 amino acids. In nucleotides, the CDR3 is TGTGCCAGCAGTCCGACCGGGGGTGCCCAGTACTTC. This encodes CASSPTGGAQYF.

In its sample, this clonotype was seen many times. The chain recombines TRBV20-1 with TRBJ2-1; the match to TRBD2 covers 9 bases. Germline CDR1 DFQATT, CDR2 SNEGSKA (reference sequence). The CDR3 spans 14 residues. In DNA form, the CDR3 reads TGCGGGTTATTTTGGCTAGCGGGGTACAATGAGCAGTTCTTC. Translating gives CGLFWLAGYNEQFF.

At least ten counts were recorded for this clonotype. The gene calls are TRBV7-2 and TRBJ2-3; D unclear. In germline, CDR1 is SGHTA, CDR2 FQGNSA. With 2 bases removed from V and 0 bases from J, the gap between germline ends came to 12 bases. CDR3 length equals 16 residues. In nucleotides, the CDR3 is TGTGCCAGCAGCTTATTGGGCTATATAAGCACAGATACGCAGTATTTT. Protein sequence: CASSLLGYISTDTQYF.

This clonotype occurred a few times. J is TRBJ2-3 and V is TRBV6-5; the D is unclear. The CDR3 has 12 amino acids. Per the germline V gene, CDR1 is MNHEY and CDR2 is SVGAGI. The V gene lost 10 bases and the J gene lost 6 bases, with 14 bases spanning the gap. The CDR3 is CATRQFGDTQYF. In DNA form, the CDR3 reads TGTGCCACCAGGCAGTTTGGGGATACGCAGTATTTT.

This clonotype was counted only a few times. CDR3 in amino acids: CSVEWLAGGHATGELFF. The DNA of the CDR3 is TGCAGCGTTGAATGGTTAGCGGGAGGCCATGCCACCGGGGAGCTGTTTTTT. This chain links TRBV29-1 with TRBJ2-2, with 10 nucleotides matching TRBD2. V shed 2 bases and J 4 bases; nucleotides not matched to a gene: 10. The CDR3 sequence is 17 residues long. Germline lookup yields CDR1 SQVTM and CDR2 ANQGSEA.

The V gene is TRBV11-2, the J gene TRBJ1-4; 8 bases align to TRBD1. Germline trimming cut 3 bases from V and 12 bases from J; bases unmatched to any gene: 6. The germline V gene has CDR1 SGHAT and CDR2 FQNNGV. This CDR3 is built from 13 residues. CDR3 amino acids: CASSFSGGEELFF. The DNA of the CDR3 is TGTGCCAGCAGCTTTTCAGGGGGCGAAGAACTGTTTTTT.

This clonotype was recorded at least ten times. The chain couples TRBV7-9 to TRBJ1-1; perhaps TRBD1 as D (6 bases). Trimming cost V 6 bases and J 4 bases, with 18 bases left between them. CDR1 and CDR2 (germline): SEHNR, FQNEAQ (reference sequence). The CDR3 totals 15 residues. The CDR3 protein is CASRPAYRVGTEAFF. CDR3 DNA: TGTGCCAGCAGACCCGCGTACAGGGTGGGCACTGAAGCTTTCTTT.

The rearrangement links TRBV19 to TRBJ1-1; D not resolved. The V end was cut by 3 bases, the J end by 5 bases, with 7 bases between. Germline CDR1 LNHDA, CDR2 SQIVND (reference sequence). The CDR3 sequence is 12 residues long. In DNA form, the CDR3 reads TGTGCCAGTAGTATTAAGGGTACTGAAGCTTTCTTT. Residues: CASSIKGTEAFF.

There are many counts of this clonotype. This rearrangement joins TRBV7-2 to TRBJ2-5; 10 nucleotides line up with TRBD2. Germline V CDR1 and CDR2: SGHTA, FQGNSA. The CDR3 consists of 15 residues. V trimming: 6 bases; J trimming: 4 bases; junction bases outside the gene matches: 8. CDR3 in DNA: TGTGCCAGCAGGTGGAGCGGGAGGGCCCGAGAGACCCAGTACTTC. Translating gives CASRWSGRARETQYF.

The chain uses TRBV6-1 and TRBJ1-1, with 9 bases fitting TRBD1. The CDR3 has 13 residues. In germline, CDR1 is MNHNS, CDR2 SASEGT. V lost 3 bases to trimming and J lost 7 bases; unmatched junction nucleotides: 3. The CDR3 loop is CASSEDRGGEAFF. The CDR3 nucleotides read TGTGCCAGCAGTGAGGACAGGGGAGGTGAAGCTTTCTTT.

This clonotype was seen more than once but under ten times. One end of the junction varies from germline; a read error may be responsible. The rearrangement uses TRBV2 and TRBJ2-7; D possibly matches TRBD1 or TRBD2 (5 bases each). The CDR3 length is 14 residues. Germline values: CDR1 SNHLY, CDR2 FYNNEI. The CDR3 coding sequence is TGTGCCAGCAGCGAAGGGACGGCCTCCTACGAGCAGTACTTC. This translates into CASSEGTASYEQYF.

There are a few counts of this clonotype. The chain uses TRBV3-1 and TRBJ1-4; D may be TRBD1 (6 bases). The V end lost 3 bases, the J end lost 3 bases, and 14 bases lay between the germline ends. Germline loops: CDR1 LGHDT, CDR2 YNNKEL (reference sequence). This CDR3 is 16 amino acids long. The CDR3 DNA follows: TGTGCCAGCAGCCAGGGTACAGGGTATTCTAATGAAAAACTGTTTTTT. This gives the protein CASSQGTGYSNEKLFF.

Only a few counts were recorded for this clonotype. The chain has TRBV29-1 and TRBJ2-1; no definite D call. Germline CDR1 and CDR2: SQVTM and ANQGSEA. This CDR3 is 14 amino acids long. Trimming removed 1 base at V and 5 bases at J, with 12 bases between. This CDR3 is CSVEVTRLDNEQFF. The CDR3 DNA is TGCAGCGTTGAAGTAACCAGGCTGGACAATGAGCAGTTCTTC.

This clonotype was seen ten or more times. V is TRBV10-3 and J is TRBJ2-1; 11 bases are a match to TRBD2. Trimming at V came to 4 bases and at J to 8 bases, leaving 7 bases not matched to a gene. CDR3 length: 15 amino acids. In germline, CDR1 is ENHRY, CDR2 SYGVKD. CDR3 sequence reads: CAISVIAGGPHEQFF. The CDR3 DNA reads TGTGCCATCAGTGTCATAGCGGGAGGGCCCCATGAGCAGTTCTTC.